These 2 T cell receptor beta chains share one sample of origin, sequenced in a study of control samples from healthy donors and cancer patients. The method was immunoSEQ multiplex PCR; TCRdb's version includes in-frame clones alone and lacks a portion of them. The sample contains about 120,000 clones, more than 75% of which appear only once. Sample: blood. The receptors stem from a man aged 25 to 45 in good health.

J is TRBJ1-2 and V is TRBV24-1, with D hard to call. CDR3 size: 12 residues. V dropped 3 bases and J dropped 7 bases, with 8 bases sitting between them. Germline CDR1 and CDR2: KGHDR and SFDVKD. CDR3 sequence (DNA): TGTGCCACCAGTGATGGAATGATTGGCTACACCTTC. It codes for CATSDGMIGYTF.

This rearrangement joins TRBV5-1 to TRBJ1-3; no definite D call. The V gene's germline CDR1 is SGHRS and CDR2 YFSETQ. The germline V and J ends were trimmed by 9 bases and 3 bases, with 10 bases remaining between them. The CDR3 extends over 12 amino acids. The CDR3 protein is CATHGDGNTIYF. CDR3 in DNA: TGCGCCACCCACGGGGATGGAAACACCATATATTTT.